Each of the 7 T cell receptor beta chains below was sequenced from the same sample in a study of OX40 agonist ivuxolimab in advanced cancers. Profiling relied on immunoSEQ multiplex PCR, and the TCRdb table lists in-frame clones only, not all of them. The data show around 35,000 clones, over 75% seen once. This specimen was CD4+ or CD8+ T cells sorted from blood, taken in a trial of the OX40 agonist ivuxolimab. The receptors derive from an adult with an advanced solid tumor such as melanoma, head and neck, liver or kidney cancer.

This clone has a single count. The chain uses TRBV4-1 and TRBJ2-2; perhaps D is TRBD1 or TRBD2 (5 bases each). Trimming took 1 base from V and 6 from J, leaving 18 bases between them. CDR1 is MGHRA and CDR2 is YSYEKL in the germline V gene. This CDR3 is built from 17 residues. The CDR3 loop reads CASSQGEGFRGAGELFF. CDR3 coding DNA: TGCGCCAGCAGCCAAGGAGAGGGGTTTAGGGGAGCCGGGGAGCTGTTTTTT.

In its sample, this clone was seen a few times. This rearrangement joins TRBV10-1 to TRBJ1-5; 7 nucleotides match TRBD1. J was trimmed by 6 bases and V by 11 bases; bases with no gene match: 10. This CDR3 is 13 amino acids long. CDR1 and CDR2 from the germline V gene are WNHNN and SYGVQD (reference sequence). The CDR3 spells CASGEQGIQPQHF. The CDR3 region has the DNA TGCGCCTCCGGCGAACAGGGGATTCAGCCCCAGCATTTT.

This clone is labeled medium-sized. The sample holds other DNA sequences that translate to the same CDR3. CDR3 sequence reads: CASSQSGTGAYEQYF. CDR3 nucleotides: TGCGCCAGCAGCCAATCCGGGACAGGGGCCTACGAGCAGTACTTC. V and J are TRBV4-1 and TRBJ2-7; 10 bases are a match to TRBD1. CDR3 length: 15 amino acids. CDR1 is MGHRA and CDR2 is YSYEKL in the germline V gene. V lost 2 bases to trimming and J lost 2 bases; unmatched junction nucleotides: 3.

This clone was seen only once. The chain uses TRBV10-3 and TRBJ1-2; D not certain. Germline V gene data show CDR1 as ENHRY and CDR2 as SYGVKD. V gave up 7 bases and J gave up 4 bases, with 19 bases separating them. CDR3 size: 15 residues. CDR3 in amino acids: CAITEGAGLIYGYTF. The CDR3 DNA reads as TGTGCCATCACGGAGGGAGCAGGCTTGATCTATGGCTACACCTTC.

V and J are TRBV18 and TRBJ2-3; no clear D. This CDR3 has 17 amino acids. Looked up from germline, CDR1 is KGHSH and CDR2 is LQKENI. V shed 3 bases and J shed 4 bases, with 20 bases lying between them. The CDR3 nucleotides read TGTGCCAGCTCACCCGTTCTTTCCTTCGGGTCGGCAGATACGCAGTATTTT. Residues: CASSPVLSFGSADTQYF. The full variable domain, with the rest looked up from reference TRBV18 and TRBJ2-3, is NAGVMQNPRHLVRRRGQEARLRCSPMKGHSHVYWYRQLPEEGLKFMVYLQKENIIDESGMPKERFSAEFPKEGPSILRIQQVVRGDSAAYFCASSPVLSFGSADTQYFGPGTRLTVL.

This clone was picked up one time. The rearrangement joins TRBV2 to TRBJ1-2; 7 bases are shared with TRBD1. The CDR3 totals 15 residues. Trimming at V came to 2 bases and at J to 2 bases, leaving 5 bases not matched to a gene. In germline, CDR1 is SNHLY, CDR2 FYNNEI. The CDR3 nucleotides are TGTGCCAGCAGTGAAAATACAGGGGTGAACTATGGCTACACCTTC. Translated: CASSENTGVNYGYTF.

This clone was detected once. The rearrangement uses TRBV4-3 and TRBJ1-3; D uncertain. Germline V lookup: CDR1 LGHNA, CDR2 YSLEER. Trimming left V 2 bases short and J 2 bases short, with 16 bases between. The CDR3 is 17 amino acids. CDR3 in amino acids: CASSQRDDGSTGNTIYF. CDR3 sequence (DNA): TGCGCCAGCAGCCAAAGAGATGACGGATCCACTGGAAACACCATATATTTT.